This entry lists 9 T cell receptor beta chains sequenced from one sample in a study of blood T cells in healthy people across ages. Then a second PCR, running about 6 to 11 cycles, was carried out with a sample-barcoded 5' primer and a J-beta primer mix. TCRdb itself ran the 5' RACE reads through MiXCR, one entry per CDR3 protein. The sample carries fewer than 1,000,000 distinct CDR3 sequences, 35% to 60% recorded once. Sequences were obtained from blood. These receptors originate from an older man in good health.

This chain connects TRBV6-1 to TRBJ1-5, with no clear D. V lost 6 bases and J 0 bases, leaving 12 bases between the germline ends. Germline-derived CDR1 and CDR2 are MNHNS and SASEGT. The CDR3 is 15 residues long. The CDR3 loop is CASRESADSNQPQHF. CDR3 DNA: TGTGCCAGCAGGGAGTCAGCTGATAGCAATCAGCCCCAGCATTTT.

The chain couples TRBV27 to TRBJ2-1, with TRBD2 matching 11 bases. V trimming: 7 bases; J trimming: 0 bases; junction bases outside the gene matches: 11. In germline, CDR1 is MNHEY, CDR2 SMNVEV (reference sequence). The CDR3 is 18 amino acids. Written as DNA, the CDR3 is TGTGCCAGCACCCGGACTAGCGGGCTATTTAGCTCCTACAATGAGCAGTTCTTC. This translates into CASTRTSGLFSSYNEQFF.

This clonotype came up many times. The CDR3 loop is CASSNGALSSYNEQFF. CDR3 nucleotides: TGTGCCAGCAGCAATGGGGCGTTGAGCTCCTACAATGAGCAGTTCTTC. V gene TRBV11-2 combines with J gene TRBJ2-1; D possibly corresponds to TRBD1 (5 bases). The germline V and J ends were trimmed by 5 bases and 0 bases, with 14 bases remaining between them. Germline V CDR1 and CDR2: SGHAT, FQNNGV. The CDR3 totals 16 residues.

The rearrangement joins TRBV5-1 to TRBJ2-1; the D gene is possibly TRBD2 (5 bases). Trimming took off 0 bases at V and 5 bases at J, with 12 bases between the two ends. Looked up from germline, CDR1 is SGHRS and CDR2 is YFSETQ. CDR3 length: 15 amino acids. CDR3 protein: CASSLEGRGDNEQFF. The CDR3 bases are TGCGCCAGCAGCTTGGAAGGGAGAGGCGACAATGAGCAGTTCTTC.

This rearrangement joins TRBV2 to TRBJ2-7; D might be TRBD1 (6 bases). The germline V gene encodes CDR1 SNHLY and CDR2 FYNNEI. V lost 7 bases to trimming and J lost 5 bases, with 18 bases between them. This CDR3 is built from 14 residues. CDR3 sequence: CASTGDRYENEQYF. The CDR3 nucleotides are TGTGCCAGCACCGGCGACAGGTATGAAAACGAGCAGTACTTC.

This clonotype was counted a few times. The gene calls are TRBV4-3 and TRBJ2-5, with TRBD2 matching 11 bases. Germline values: CDR1 LGHNA, CDR2 YSLEER. This CDR3 region has 18 residues. Trimming at V came to 3 bases and at J to 6 bases, leaving 15 bases not matched to a gene. This CDR3 reads CASSQQINSGRAGKTQYF. CDR3 sequence (DNA): TGCGCCAGCAGCCAGCAAATAAATAGCGGGAGGGCCGGTAAGACCCAGTACTTC.

This chain links TRBV5-1 with TRBJ2-7, with 8 bases lining up with TRBD2. Germline CDR1 is SGHRS and CDR2 is YFSETQ. This CDR3 contains 18 residues. J was trimmed by 6 bases and V by 1 base; bases with no gene match: 18. CDR3 region: CASSLSIPGPAGEGEQYF. The CDR3 DNA is TGCGCCAGCAGCTTGTCGATCCCCGGCCCAGCGGGAGAGGGCGAGCAGTACTTC.

The J gene is TRBJ2-5, the V gene TRBV29-1, with D perhaps matching TRBD1 or TRBD2 (5 bases each). Germline assignment: CDR1 SQVTM and CDR2 ANQGSEA. The ends were cut back, 5 bases at V and 3 bases at J, with 13 bases in the middle. This CDR3 contains 13 residues. The DNA for the CDR3 is TGCAGCGTTATGAGGGACGGGGAAGAGACCCAGTACTTC. Translation gives CSVMRDGEETQYF. Combining the CDR3 with reference TRBV29-1 and TRBJ2-5 gives the whole variable domain SAVISQKPSRDICQRGTSLTIQCQVDSQVTMMFWYRQQPGQSLTLIATANQGSEATYESGFVIDKFPISRPNLTFSTLTVSNMSPEDSSIYLCSVMRDGEETQYFGPGTRLLVL.

Here the CDR3 DNA reads TGTGCCATCAGTGAGCCGTCCAAGACAGGGCGCTCTGGAAACACCATATATTTT. Translated: CAISEPSKTGRSGNTIYF. The rearrangement uses TRBV10-3 and TRBJ1-3; 7 positions match TRBD1. The CDR3 contains 18 residues. V was pared by 2 bases and J by 0 bases, with 10 bases of the junction left unmatched. Germline CDR1 is ENHRY and CDR2 is SYGVKD.